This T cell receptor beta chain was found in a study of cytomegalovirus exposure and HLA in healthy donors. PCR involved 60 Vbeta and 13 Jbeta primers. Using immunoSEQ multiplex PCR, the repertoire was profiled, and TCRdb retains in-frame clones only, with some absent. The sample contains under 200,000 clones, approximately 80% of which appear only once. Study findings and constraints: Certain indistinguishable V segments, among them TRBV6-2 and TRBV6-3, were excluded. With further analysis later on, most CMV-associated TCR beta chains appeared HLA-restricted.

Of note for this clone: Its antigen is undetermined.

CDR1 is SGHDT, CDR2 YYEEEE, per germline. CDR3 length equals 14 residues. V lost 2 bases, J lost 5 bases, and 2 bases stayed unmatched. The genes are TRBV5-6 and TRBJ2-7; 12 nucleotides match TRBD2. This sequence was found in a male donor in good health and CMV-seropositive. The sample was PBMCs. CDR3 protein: CASSFWTSGDEQYF. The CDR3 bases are TGTGCCAGCAGCTTCTGGACTAGCGGGGACGAGCAGTACTTC. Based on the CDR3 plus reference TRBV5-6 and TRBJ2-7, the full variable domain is DAGVTQSPTHLIKTRGQQVTLRCSPKSGHDTVSWYQQALGQGPQFIFQYYEEEERQRGNFPDRFSGHQFPNYSSELNVNALLLGDSALYLCASSFWTSGDEQYFGPGTRLTVT.